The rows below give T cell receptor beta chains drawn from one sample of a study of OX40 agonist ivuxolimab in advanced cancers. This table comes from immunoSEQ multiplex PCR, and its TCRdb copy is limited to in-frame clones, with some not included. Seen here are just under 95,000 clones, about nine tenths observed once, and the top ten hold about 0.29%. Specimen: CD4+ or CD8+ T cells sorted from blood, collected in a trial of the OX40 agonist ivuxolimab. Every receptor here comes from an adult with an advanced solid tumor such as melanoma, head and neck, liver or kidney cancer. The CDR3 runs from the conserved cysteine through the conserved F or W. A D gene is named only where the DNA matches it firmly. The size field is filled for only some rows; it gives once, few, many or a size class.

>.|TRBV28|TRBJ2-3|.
TGTGCCAGCAGTTTGGTCCTGGGCTTGGGGGATACGCAGTATTTT
CASSLVLGLGDTQYF
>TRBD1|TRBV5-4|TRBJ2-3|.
TGTGCCAGCAGCCCCCTCCGGGACAGCGGAACAGATACGCAGTATTTT
CASSPLRDSGTDTQYF
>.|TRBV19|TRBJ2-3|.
TGTGCCAGCCGAGGGGGTAGTTCAGGGCGAGCAGATACGCAGTATTTT
CASRGGSSGRADTQYF
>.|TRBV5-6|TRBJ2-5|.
TGTGCCAGCACCGCACCTGGGGGTTTTAAAGAGACCCAGTACTTC
CASTAPGGFKETQYF
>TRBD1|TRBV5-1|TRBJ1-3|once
TGCGCCAGCAGCTTCGGACAGGGGGCCGGAAACACCATATATTTT
CASSFGQGAGNTIYF
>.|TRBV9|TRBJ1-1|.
TGTGCCAGCAGCGCCTTCGGGGTACAGAGCACTGAAGCTTTCTTT
CASSAFGVQSTEAFF
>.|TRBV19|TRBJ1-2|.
TGTGCCAGTAGTACTTACCCCCTCCGAGGGACAAATTACTATGGCTACACCTTC
CASSTYPLRGTNYYGYTF
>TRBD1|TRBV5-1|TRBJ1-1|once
TGCGCCAGCAGCTCACGACAGGGGAACACTGAAGCTTTCTTT
CASSSRQGNTEAFF
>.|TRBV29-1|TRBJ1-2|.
TGCAGCACTGGAGGGGCCGGCGATGGCTACACCTTC
CSTGGAGDGYTF
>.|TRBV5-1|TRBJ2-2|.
TGCGCCAGCAGCTCTAACAGGGAGAACACCGGGGAGCTGTTTTTT
CASSSNRENTGELFF
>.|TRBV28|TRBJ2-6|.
TGTGCCAGCAGTTTGCAGGGCTCTGGGGCCAACGTCCTGACTTTC
CASSLQGSGANVLTF
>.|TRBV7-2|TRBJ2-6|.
TGTGCCAGCAACAACGTGGGATCTGGGGCCAACGTCCTGACTTTC
CASNNVGSGANVLTF
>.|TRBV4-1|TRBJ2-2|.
TGCGCCATAAGACACCTCTGGGTCACCGGGGAGCTGTTTTTT
CAIRHLWVTGELFF
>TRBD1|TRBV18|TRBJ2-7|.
TGTGCCAGCTCACCGAGATTCCGGGACAGGGCGACCTACGAGCAGTACTTC
CASSPRFRDRATYEQYF
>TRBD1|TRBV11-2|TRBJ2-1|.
TGTGCCAGCAGCTTATATACAGGGGGCTGGAGCAATGAGCAGTTCTTC
CASSLYTGGWSNEQFF
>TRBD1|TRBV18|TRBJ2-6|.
TGTGCCAGCTCATCCGACAGGGGGACTGGGGCCAACGTCCTGACTTTC
CASSSDRGTGANVLTF
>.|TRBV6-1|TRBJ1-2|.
TGTGCCGCAACGCGGGCCGAAGGCTACACCTTC
CAATRAEGYTF
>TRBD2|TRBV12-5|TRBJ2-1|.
TGTGCTAGTGGTCTGGGAGCGGGGGGATGGAATGAGCAGTTCTTC
CASGLGAGGWNEQFF
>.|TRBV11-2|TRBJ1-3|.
TGTGCCAGCAGCTCCATGCGAGGGGCTGGAAACACCATATATTTT
CASSSMRGAGNTIYF
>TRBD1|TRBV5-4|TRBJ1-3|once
TGTGCCAGCAGCCCGGGACAGGGAAGAAACACCATATATTTT
CASSPGQGRNTIYF
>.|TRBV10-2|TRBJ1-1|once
TGCGCCAGCAGTGAGAACAGAGAGGTTCGGGCTTTCTTT
CASSENREVRAFF
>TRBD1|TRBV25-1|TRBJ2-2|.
TGTGCCAGCAGAGCCCGGGACAGGGACACCGGGGAGCTGTTTTTT
CASRARDRDTGELFF
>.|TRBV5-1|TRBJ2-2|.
TGCGCCAGCAGCTCGGCAACGAACACCGGGGAGCTGTTTTTT
CASSSATNTGELFF
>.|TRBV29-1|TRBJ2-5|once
TGCAGCGTTGTGGGGTCATTTCTTAGAATGGACTTC
CSVVGSFLRMDF